This T cell receptor beta chain was sequenced in a study of T cell repertoires in cytomegalovirus infection. A word on this clonotype: Antigen: not known.

This CDR3 has 18 residues. Unmatched junction bases numbered 10, after V lost 1 base and J lost 2 bases. TCRdb passed the reads through MiXCR, listing each CDR3 protein once. The data hold approximately 730,000 distinct CDR3 sequences, with around 29% observed a single time. This sequence originates from a human donor in good health (CMV status not recorded). Some clones in this sample may be carry-over from other donors' samples. The sequencing here drew on cultured CD8+ T cells from PBMCs, taken from culture after CMV antigen stimulation. The chain joins TRBV12-3 or TRBV12-4 to TRBJ2-3; TRBD2 matches 9 bases. The CDR3 sequence: CASSLGRGGHVVTDTQYF. CDR3 sequence (DNA): TGTGCCAGCAGTTTAGGGCGGGGGGGCCATGTAGTCACAGATACGCAGTATTTT.